These T cell receptor beta chains were read from a single sample in a study of blood T cells in healthy people across ages. TCRdb passed the 5' RACE reads through MiXCR, listing each CDR3 protein once. This table holds nearly 800,000 distinct CDR3 sequences, roughly 25% found once. This sample was shared with a second study, whose subject was T cells of mothers and their children.

The sequencing input was blood. These receptors all come from a boy between 5 and 17 years old in good health. CDR3s include the opening cysteine and the closing phenylalanine or tryptophan. A D gene is named only where the DNA matches it firmly. Expanded clones get a size class; other rows say once, few or many, or leave the size out.

j_call clone_size d_call v_call cdr3_aa cdr3_nt
TRBJ2-5 NA NA TRBV7-9 CASSSTQNLRETQYF TGTGCCAGCAGCTCAACCCAAAACCTGAGGGAGACCCAGTACTTC
TRBJ2-5 few NA TRBV20-1 CSALSGQFPREQYF TGCAGTGCTCTCTCGGGACAGTTTCCACGGGAGCAGTACTTC
TRBJ2-1 few NA TRBV29-1 CSVGTLGSYNEQFF TGCAGCGTCGGGACGCTAGGTTCCTACAATGAGCAGTTCTTC
TRBJ2-7 NA TRBD2 TRBV28 CASSFGGRGYYEQYF TGTGCCAGCAGTTTCGGCGGGAGGGGGTATTACGAGCAGTACTTC
TRBJ2-5 NA TRBD2 TRBV7-3 CASSPGSGREETQYF TGTGCCAGCAGCCCGGGAAGCGGGAGGGAAGAGACCCAGTACTTC
TRBJ2-7 NA NA TRBV3-1 CASSQEGAKQYF TGTGCCAGCAGCCAAGAGGGAGCGAAGCAGTACTTC
TRBJ2-7 NA TRBD2 TRBV15 CATSRDGTREGYEQYF TGTGCCACCAGCAGAGATGGGACTAGGGAGGGTTACGAGCAGTACTTC
TRBJ1-2 few NA TRBV27 CASSLNGGQRNGYTF TGTGCCAGCAGTTTAAATGGGGGGCAGCGGAATGGCTACACCTTC
TRBJ2-1 few TRBD1 TRBV7-9 CASSPPGTVSYNEQFF TGTGCCAGCAGCCCCCCCGGGACAGTTTCCTACAATGAGCAGTTCTTC
TRBJ2-1 few NA TRBV4-2 CASSLQPDSSSYNEQLF TGTGCCAGCAGCTTGCAGCCCGATTCGAGCTCCTACAATGAGCAGCTCTTC
TRBJ2-7 few NA TRBV12-3/TRBV12-4 CASSLSPGGEQYF TGTGCCAGCAGTTTATCACCCGGGGGCGAGCAGTACTTC
TRBJ1-4 NA NA TRBV5-1 CASSLSADYNEKLFF TGCGCCAGCAGCTTGTCGGCAGATTATAATGAAAAACTGTTTTTT
TRBJ2-7 few TRBD1 TRBV7-2 CASRLRQGGTYEQYF TGTGCCAGCAGACTCAGACAGGGGGGAACCTACGAGCAGTACTTC
TRBJ2-1 NA TRBD2 TRBV29-1 CSVTSGRGLEQFF TGCAGCGTCACTAGCGGGAGAGGGCTTGAGCAGTTCTTC
TRBJ2-1 many NA TRBV10-2 CASSELSSYNEQFF TGCGCCAGCAGTGAGCTGAGCTCCTACAATGAGCAGTTCTTC
TRBJ2-3 NA NA TRBV11-1 CASSSVWGDPEPPSTDTQYF TGTGCCAGCAGCTCCGTCTGGGGGGACCCCGAACCCCCTAGCACAGATACGCAGTATTTT
TRBJ2-5 NA NA TRBV5-1 CASSPGLRARGYQETQYF TGCGCCAGCAGCCCTGGACTGCGCGCCCGCGGATATCAAGAGACCCAGTACTTC
TRBJ1-1 few TRBD1 TRBV7-3 CASSLASGGIAEAFF TGTGCCAGCAGCTTAGCATCAGGGGGGATCGCTGAAGCTTTCTTT
TRBJ2-2 NA NA TRBV6-5 CASSYGDMLFF TGCGCCAGCAGTTACGGGGACATGTTGTTTTTT
TRBJ2-7 NA TRBD1 TRBV10-3 CAISESGQAYEQYF TGTGCCATCAGTGAGTCGGGACAGGCCTACGAGCAGTACTTC
TRBJ2-7 NA NA TRBV24-1 CATSSGETLYEQYF TGTGCCACCAGTTCAGGGGAGACCCTTTACGAGCAGTACTTC
TRBJ2-5 NA NA TRBV7-2 CASSSNPRYQETQYF TGTGCCAGCAGCTCTAACCCAAGGTACCAAGAGACCCAGTACTTC
TRBJ2-1 NA NA TRBV15 CATSRVKASGSYNEQFF TGTGCCACCAGCAGAGTGAAGGCGAGCGGGTCTTACAATGAGCAGTTCTTC
TRBJ2-1 few NA TRBV19 CASSFQASEQFF TGTGCCAGTAGTTTCCAAGCAAGCGAGCAGTTCTTC
TRBJ2-7 few TRBD1 TRBV18 CASSIDRGKPYEQYF TGTGCCAGCTCAATCGACAGGGGTAAGCCCTACGAGCAGTACTTC
TRBJ1-1 NA NA TRBV3-1 CASSQQGFRTEAFF TGTGCCAGCAGCCAACAGGGGTTTAGGACTGAAGCTTTCTTT
TRBJ2-7 NA NA TRBV5-6 CASSFKSSYEQYF TGTGCCAGCAGCTTCAAATCCTCCTACGAGCAGTACTTC
TRBJ2-1 few NA TRBV7-9 CASSLGEGVNEQFF TGTGCCAGCAGCTTAGGGGAAGGGGTCAATGAGCAGTTCTTC
TRBJ1-3 few NA TRBV4-2 CASSQPGAYGNTIYF TGTGCCAGCAGCCAACCAGGGGCTTACGGAAACACCATATATTTT
TRBJ2-2 few NA TRBV28 CASSLAGSDTGEPFF TGTGCCAGCAGTTTAGCCGGGTCCGACACCGGGGAGCCGTTTTTT
TRBJ2-1 few NA TRBV12-3/TRBV12-4 CASTQGAYNEQFF TGTGCCAGCACCCAGGGCGCTTACAATGAGCAGTTCTTC
TRBJ2-3 NA NA TRBV12-3/TRBV12-4 CASSSIADTEYF TGTGCCAGCAGTTCGATAGCAGATACGGAGTATTTT
TRBJ2-1 few NA TRBV12-3/TRBV12-4 CAGTSTGTPTNVEQFF TGTGCCGGCACCTCTACCGGGACTCCGACTAATGTTGAGCAGTTCTTC